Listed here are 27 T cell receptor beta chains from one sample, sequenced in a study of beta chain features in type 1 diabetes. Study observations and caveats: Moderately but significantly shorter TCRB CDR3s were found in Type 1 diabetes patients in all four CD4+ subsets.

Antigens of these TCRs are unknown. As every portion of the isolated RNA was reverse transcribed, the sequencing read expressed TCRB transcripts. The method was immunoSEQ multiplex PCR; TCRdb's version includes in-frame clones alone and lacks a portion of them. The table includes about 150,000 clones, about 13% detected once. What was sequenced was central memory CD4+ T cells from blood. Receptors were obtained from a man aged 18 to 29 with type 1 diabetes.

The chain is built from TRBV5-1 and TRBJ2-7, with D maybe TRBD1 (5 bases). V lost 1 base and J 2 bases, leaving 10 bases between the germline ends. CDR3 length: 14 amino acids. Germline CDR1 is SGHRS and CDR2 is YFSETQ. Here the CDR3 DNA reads TGCGCCAGCAGCTTGAGTAGGGGAACCTACGAGCAGTACTTC. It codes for CASSLSRGTYEQYF.

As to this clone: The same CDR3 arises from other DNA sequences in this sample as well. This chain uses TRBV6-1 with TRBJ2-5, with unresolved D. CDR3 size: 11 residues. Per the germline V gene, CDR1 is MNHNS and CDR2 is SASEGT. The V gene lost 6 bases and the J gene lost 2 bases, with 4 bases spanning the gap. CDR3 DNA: TGTGCCAGCAGCCGTCAAGAGACCCAGTACTTC. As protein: CASSRQETQYF.

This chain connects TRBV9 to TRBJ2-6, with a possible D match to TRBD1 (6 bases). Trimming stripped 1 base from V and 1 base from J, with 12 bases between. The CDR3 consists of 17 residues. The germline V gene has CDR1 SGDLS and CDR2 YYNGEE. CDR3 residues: CASSVMGRGSGANVLTF. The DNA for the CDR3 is TGTGCCAGCAGCGTAATGGGCAGGGGATCTGGGGCCAACGTCCTGACTTTC.

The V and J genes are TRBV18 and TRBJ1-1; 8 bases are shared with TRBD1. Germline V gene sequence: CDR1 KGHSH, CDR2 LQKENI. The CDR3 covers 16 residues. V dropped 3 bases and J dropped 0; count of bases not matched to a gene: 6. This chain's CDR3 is CASSPEQGGMNTEAFF. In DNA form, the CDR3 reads TGTGCCAGCTCACCCGAACAGGGGGGGATGAACACTGAAGCTTTCTTT.

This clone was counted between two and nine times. The CDR3 sequence: CAWKLKKELFF. The CDR3 DNA is TGTGCCTGGAAGCTGAAGAAGGAACTGTTTTTT. This chain connects TRBV30 to TRBJ1-4; D is unclear. Trimming shortened V by 4 bases and J by 12 bases, and 12 bases separated the two germline ends. This CDR3 region has 11 residues. CDR1 GTSNPN and CDR2 SVGIG come from the germline V gene (reference sequence).

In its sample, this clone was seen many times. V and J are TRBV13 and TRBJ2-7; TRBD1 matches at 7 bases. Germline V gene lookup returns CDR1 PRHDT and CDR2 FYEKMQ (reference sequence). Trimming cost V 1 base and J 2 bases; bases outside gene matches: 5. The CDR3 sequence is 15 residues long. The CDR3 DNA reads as TGTGCCAGCAGCTTAGAGGGACAGAGAACCTACGAGCAGTACTTC. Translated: CASSLEGQRTYEQYF.

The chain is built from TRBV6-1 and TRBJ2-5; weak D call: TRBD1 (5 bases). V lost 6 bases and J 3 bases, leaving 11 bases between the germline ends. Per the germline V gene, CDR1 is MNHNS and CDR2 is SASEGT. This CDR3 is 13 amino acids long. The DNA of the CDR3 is TGTGCCAGCAGAAGGGGAAGAGAAGAGACCCAGTACTTC. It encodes CASRRGREETQYF.

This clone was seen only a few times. The CDR3 protein is CASSPTSGRENIQYF. CDR3 coding DNA: TGCGCCAGCAGCCCGACTAGCGGGAGGGAAAACATTCAGTACTTC. J is TRBJ2-4 and V is TRBV5-1, with TRBD2 matching 14 bases. Germline V lookup: CDR1 SGHRS, CDR2 YFSETQ. This CDR3 contains 15 residues. The ends lost 4 bases at V and 5 bases at J; junction bases unmatched: 2.

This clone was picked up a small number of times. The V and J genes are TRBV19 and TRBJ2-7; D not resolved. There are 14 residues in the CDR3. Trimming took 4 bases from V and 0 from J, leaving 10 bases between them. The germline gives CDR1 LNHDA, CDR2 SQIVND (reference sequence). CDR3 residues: CASSTTLTSYEQYF. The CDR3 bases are TGTGCCAGTAGTACTACACTGACCTCCTACGAGCAGTACTTC.

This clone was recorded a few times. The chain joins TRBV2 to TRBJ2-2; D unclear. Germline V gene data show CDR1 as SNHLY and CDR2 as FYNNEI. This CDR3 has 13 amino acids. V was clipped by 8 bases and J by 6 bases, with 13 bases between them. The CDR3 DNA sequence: TGTGCCAGCTGGAGTGGGTTGGCCGGGGAGCTGTTTTTT. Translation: CASWSGLAGELFF.

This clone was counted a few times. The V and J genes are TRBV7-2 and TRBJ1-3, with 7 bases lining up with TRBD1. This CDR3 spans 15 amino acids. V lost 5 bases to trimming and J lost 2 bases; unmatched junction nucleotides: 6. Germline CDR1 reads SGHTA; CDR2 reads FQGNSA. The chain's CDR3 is CASSNKDRTGNTIYF. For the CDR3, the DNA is TGTGCCAGCAGCAACAAGGACAGGACTGGAAACACCATATATTTT.

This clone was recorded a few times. CDR3 sequence reads: CASSLTDGGGEQYF. CDR3 nucleotides: TGCGCCAGCAGCTTGACGGACGGCGGCGGCGAGCAGTACTTC. The rearrangement joins TRBV5-1 to TRBJ2-7; D gene uncertain. Trimming removed 1 base from V and 6 bases from J, with 14 bases in between. The CDR3 is 14 amino acids. From germline, CDR1 is SGHRS and CDR2 YFSETQ.

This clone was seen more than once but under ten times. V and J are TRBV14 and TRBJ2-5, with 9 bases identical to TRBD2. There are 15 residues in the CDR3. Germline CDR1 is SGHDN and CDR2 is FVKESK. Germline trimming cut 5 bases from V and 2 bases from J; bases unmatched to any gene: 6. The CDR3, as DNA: TGTGCCAGCAGCAGAGCGGGGGGCAAACAAGAGACCCAGTACTTC. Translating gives CASSRAGGKQETQYF.

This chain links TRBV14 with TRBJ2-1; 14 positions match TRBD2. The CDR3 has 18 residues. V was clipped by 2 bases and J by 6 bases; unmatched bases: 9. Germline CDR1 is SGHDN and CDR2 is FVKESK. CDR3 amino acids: CASSQWRLAGGPVNEQFF. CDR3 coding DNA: TGTGCCAGCAGCCAATGGAGACTAGCGGGGGGGCCAGTCAATGAGCAGTTCTTC.

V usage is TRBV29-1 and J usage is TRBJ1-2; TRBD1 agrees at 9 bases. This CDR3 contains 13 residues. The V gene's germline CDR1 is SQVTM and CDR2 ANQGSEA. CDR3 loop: CSSTGGRVNGYTF. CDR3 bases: TGCAGTTCTACAGGGGGCCGAGTGAATGGCTACACCTTC.

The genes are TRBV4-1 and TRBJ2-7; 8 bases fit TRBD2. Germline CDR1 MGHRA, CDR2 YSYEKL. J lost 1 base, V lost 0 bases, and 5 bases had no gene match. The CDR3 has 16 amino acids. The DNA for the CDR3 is TGCGCCAGCAGCCAAGATGTCACTAGCGGTTCCTACGAGCAGTACTTC. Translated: CASSQDVTSGSYEQYF.

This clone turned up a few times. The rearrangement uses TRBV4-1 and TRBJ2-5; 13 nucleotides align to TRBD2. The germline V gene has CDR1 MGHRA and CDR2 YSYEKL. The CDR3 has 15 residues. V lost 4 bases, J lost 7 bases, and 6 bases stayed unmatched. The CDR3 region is CASSPDGTSGVTQYF. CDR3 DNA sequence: TGCGCCAGCAGCCCGGACGGGACTAGCGGGGTGACCCAGTACTTC.

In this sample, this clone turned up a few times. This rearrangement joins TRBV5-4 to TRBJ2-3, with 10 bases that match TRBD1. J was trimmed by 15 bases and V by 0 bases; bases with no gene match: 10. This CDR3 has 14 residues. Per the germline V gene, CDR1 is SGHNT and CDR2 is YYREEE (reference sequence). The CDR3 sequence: CASSLEGTGTGAYF. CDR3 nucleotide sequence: TGTGCCAGCAGCTTGGAGGGGACCGGGACAGGGGCATATTTT.

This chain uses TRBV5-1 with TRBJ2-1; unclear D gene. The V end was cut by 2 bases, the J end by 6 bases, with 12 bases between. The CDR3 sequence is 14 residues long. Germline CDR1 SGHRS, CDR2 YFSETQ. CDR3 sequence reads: CASSLQSTLNEQFF. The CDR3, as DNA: TGCGCCAGCAGCTTACAGAGCACCCTCAATGAGCAGTTCTTC. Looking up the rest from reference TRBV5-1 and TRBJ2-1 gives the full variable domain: KAGVTQTPRYLIKTRGQQVTLSCSPISGHRSVSWYQQTPGQGLQFLFEYFSETQRNKGNFPGRFSGRQFSNSRSEMNVSTLELGDSALYLCASSLQSTLNEQFFGPGTRLTVL.

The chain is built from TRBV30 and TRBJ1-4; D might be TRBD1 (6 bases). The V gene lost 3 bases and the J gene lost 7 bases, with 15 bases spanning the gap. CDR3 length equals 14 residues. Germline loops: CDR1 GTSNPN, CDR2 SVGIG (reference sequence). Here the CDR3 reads CAWSYPGQREKLFF. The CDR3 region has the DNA TGTGCCTGGAGCTACCCCGGACAGCGTGAAAAACTGTTTTTT.

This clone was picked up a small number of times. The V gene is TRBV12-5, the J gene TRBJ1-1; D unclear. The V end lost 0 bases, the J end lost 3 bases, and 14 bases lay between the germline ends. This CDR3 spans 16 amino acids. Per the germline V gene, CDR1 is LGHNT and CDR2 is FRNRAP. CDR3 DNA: TGTGCTAGTGGTTTGGTACGGTCCATCGGGGACACTGAAGCTTTCTTT. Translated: CASGLVRSIGDTEAFF.

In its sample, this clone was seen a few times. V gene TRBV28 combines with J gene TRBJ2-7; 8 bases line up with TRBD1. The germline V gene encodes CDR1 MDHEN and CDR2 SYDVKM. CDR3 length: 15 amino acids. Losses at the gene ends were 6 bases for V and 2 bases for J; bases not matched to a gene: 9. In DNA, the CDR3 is TGTGCCAGCAGCTTACCGACAGGGGTCCCCTACGAGCAGTACTTC. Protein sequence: CASSLPTGVPYEQYF.

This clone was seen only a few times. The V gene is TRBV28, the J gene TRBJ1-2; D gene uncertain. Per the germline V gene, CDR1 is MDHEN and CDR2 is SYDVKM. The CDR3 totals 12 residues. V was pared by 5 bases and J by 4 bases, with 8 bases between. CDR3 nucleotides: TGTGCCAGCAGTATCTCGGCCTATGGCTACACCTTC. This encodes CASSISAYGYTF.

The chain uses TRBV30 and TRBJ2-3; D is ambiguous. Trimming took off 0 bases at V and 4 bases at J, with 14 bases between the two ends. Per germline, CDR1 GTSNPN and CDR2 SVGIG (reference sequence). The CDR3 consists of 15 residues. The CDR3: CAWSVAASPPDTQYF. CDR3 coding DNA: TGTGCCTGGAGTGTGGCGGCAAGCCCCCCAGATACGCAGTATTTT.

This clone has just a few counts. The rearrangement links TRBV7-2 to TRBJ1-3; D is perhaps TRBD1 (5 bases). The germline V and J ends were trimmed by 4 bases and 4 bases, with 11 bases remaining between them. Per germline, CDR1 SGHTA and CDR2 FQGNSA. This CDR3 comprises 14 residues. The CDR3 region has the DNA TGTGCCAGCAGCTCCGGACACGGAGGAAACACCATATATTTT. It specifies CASSSGHGGNTIYF.

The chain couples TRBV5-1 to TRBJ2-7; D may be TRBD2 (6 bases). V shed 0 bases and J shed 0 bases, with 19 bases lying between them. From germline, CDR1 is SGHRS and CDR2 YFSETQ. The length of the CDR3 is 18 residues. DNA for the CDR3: TGCGCCAGCAGCTTGGCTCCCCCTGGGGGGATAGGCTCCTACGAGCAGTACTTC. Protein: CASSLAPPGGIGSYEQYF. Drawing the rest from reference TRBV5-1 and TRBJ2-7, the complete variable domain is KAGVTQTPRYLIKTRGQQVTLSCSPISGHRSVSWYQQTPGQGLQFLFEYFSETQRNKGNFPGRFSGRQFSNSRSEMNVSTLELGDSALYLCASSLAPPGGIGSYEQYFGPGTRLTVT.

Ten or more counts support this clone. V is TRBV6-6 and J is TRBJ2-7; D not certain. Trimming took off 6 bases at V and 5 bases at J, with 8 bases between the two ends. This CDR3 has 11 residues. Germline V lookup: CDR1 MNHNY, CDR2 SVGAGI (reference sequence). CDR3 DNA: TGTGCCAGCAGCATCCTCGACGAGCAGTACTTC. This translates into CASSILDEQYF.